This T cell receptor (beta chain) comes out of a study of cytotoxic CD8 clonotypes in ibrutinib-treated CLL. Study information: Among patients, some 24 responded partially and 2 completely; around 14 then stayed remitted and 12 progressed after median around 68 months.

Sequencing used immunoSEQ multiplex PCR; TCRdb keeps in-frame clones, though not all of them. The sample includes 150,000 to 200,000 clones, around nine tenths of them seen just once. The authors obtained roughly 1.8 micrograms of genomic DNA from cryopreserved PBMCs for TCR beta libraries. A note on this clone: The antigen is not known.

General observations from the study: Clonality rose at ibrutinib response and fell back toward baseline at progression. Against age-matched healthy donors, baseline clonality ran higher and tracked circulating CD8+ T-cell counts.

Trimming removed 6 bases at V and 3 bases at J, with 15 bases between. The CDR3 covers 15 residues. Germline V gives CDR1 MDHEN, CDR2 SYDVKM. The clonotype was recovered from a human donor with chronic lymphocytic leukemia. The specimen comprised PBMCs, sampled at disease progression, from a patient treated with ibrutinib. The chain couples TRBV28 to TRBJ1-5, with unresolved D. CDR3 nucleotide sequence: TGTGCCAGCAGGGCCGTTGCGGGGAACAATCAGCCCCAGCATTTT. It yields the protein CASRAVAGNNQPQHF.